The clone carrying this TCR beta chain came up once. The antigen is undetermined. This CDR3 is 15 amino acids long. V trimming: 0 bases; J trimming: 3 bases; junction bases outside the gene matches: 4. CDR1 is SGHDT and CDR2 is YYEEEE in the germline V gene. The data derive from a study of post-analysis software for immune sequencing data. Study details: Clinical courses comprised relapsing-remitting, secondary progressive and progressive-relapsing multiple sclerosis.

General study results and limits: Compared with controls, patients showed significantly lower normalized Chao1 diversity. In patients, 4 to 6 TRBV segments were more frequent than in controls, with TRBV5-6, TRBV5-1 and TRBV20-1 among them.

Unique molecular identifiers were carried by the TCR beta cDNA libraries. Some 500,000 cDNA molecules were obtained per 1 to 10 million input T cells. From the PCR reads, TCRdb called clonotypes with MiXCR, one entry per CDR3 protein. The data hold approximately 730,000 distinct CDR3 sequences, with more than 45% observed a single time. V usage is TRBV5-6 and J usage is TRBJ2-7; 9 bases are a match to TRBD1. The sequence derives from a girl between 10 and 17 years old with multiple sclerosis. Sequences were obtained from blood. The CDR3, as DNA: TGTGCCAGCAGCTTGGGGGACAGGGACCACTACGAGCAGTACTTC. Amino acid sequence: CASSLGDRDHYEQYF.